The sequence of this TCR beta chain was determined in a study of T cells after yellow fever vaccination. Study-wide points: Reappearance after the booster was seen for most primary-vaccination clones, at 95% to 97% CD4 and 75% to 90% CD8.

The CDR3 is made up of 15 amino acids. Germline CDR1 is WNHNN and CDR2 is SYGVQD (reference sequence). The trim removed 0 bases at V and 6 bases at J, leaving 3 bases unmatched. This clonotype was recorded a few times. Its antigen is not identified. Template switching with 5'RACE generated the TCR cDNA and added a universal primer site and UMIs. TCRdb recomputed calls from the 5' RACE reads with MiXCR, one row per CDR3 protein. The top ten clones hold less than 3.5% of a sample with about 320,000 distinct CDR3 sequences, around 10% of them seen once. The sequencing here drew on CD4+ T cells sorted from PBMCs, taken 45 days after the yellow fever booster vaccination. This TCR was sampled from a man aged 18 to 30 who received the YFV17D yellow fever vaccine. The V gene is TRBV10-1, the J gene TRBJ2-3, with 10 bases aligning to TRBD1. CDR3 sequence (DNA): TGCGCCAGCAGTGAGTCCGGGACAGGGGTCGATACGCAGTATTTT. This translates into CASSESGTGVDTQYF.